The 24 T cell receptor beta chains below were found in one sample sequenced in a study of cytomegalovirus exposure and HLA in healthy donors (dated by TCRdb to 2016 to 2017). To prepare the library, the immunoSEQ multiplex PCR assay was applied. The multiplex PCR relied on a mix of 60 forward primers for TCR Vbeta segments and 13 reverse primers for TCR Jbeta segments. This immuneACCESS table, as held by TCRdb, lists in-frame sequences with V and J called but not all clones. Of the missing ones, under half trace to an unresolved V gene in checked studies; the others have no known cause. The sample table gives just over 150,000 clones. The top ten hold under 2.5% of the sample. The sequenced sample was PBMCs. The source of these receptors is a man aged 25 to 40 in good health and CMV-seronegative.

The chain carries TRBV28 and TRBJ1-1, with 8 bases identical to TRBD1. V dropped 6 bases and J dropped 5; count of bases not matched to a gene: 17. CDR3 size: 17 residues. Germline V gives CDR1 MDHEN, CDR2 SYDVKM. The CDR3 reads CASRYPGTGRAGTEAFF. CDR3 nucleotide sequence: TGTGCCAGCAGATACCCCGGGACAGGAAGGGCGGGGACTGAAGCTTTCTTT. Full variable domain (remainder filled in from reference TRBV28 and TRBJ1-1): DVKVTQSSRYLVKRTGEKVFLECVQDMDHENMFWYRQDPGLGLRLIYFSYDVKMKEKGDIPEGYSVSREKKERFSLILESASTNQTSMYLCASRYPGTGRAGTEAFFGQGTRLTVV.

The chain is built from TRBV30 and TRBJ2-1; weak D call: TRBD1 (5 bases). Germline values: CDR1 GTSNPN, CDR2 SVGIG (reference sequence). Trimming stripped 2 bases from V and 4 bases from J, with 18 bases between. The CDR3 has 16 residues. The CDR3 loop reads CAWSPLAGPVYNEQFF. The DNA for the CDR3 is TGTGCCTGGAGTCCGCTGGCAGGGCCCGTTTACAATGAGCAGTTCTTC.

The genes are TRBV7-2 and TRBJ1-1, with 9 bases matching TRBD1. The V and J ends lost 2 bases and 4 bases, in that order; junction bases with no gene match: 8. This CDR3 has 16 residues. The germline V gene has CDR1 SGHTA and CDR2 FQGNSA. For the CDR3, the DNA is TGTGCCAGCAGCTTAATCTCTGGACAGGGGACCACTGAAGCTTTCTTT. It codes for CASSLISGQGTTEAFF.

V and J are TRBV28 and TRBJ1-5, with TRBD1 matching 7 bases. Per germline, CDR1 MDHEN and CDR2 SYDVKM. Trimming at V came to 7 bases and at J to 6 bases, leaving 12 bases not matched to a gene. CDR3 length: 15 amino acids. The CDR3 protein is CASNNLDRLGQPQHF. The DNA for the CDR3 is TGTGCCAGCAACAATTTGGACAGGTTGGGTCAGCCCCAGCATTTT. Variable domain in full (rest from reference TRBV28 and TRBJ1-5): DVKVTQSSRYLVKRTGEKVFLECVQDMDHENMFWYRQDPGLGLRLIYFSYDVKMKEKGDIPEGYSVSREKKERFSLILESASTNQTSMYLCASNNLDRLGQPQHFGDGTRLSIL.

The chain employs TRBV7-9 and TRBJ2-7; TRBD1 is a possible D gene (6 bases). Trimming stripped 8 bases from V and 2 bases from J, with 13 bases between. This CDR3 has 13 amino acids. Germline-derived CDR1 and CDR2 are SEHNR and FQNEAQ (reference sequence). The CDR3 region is CASRRDTTYEQYF. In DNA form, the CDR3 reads TGTGCCAGCCGACGGGACACTACCTACGAGCAGTACTTC.

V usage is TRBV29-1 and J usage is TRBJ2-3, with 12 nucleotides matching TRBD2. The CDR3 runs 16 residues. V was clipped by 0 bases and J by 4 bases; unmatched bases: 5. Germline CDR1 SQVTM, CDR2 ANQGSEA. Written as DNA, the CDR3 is TGCAGCGTTGAAGAACTAGCGGGAGGACTCGCAGATACGCAGTATTTT. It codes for CSVEELAGGLADTQYF.

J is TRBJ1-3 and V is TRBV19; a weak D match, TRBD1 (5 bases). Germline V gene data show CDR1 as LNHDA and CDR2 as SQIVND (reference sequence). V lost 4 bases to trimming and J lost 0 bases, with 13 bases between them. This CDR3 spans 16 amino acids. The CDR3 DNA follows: TGTGCCAGTAGTACAGGCGGGACGGTCTCTGGAAACACCATATATTTT. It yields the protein CASSTGGTVSGNTIYF.

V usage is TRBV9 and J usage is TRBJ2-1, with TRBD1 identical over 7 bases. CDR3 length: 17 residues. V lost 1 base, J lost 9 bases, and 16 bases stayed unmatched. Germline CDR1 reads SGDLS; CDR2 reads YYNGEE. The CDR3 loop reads CASSVRDRDIDLGEQFF. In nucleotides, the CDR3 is TGTGCCAGCAGCGTACGTGACAGGGACATTGATCTGGGTGAGCAGTTCTTC.

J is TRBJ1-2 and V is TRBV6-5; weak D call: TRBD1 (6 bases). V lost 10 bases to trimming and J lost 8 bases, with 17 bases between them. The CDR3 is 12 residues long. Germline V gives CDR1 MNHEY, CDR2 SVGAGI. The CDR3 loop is CAISRGFSGYTF. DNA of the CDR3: TGTGCCATCTCCAGGGGTTTCAGCGGCTACACCTTC.

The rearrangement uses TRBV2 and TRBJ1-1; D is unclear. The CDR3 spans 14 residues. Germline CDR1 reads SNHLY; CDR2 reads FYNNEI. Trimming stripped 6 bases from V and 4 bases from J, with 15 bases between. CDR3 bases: TGTGCCAGCAGGCCACGGGGAGGGAGCACTGAAGCTTTCTTT. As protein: CASRPRGGSTEAFF.

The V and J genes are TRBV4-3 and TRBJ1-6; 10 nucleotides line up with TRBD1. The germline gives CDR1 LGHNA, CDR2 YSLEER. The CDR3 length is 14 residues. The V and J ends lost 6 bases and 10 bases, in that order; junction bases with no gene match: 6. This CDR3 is CASRGQGLESPLHF. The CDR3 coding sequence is TGCGCCAGCAGGGGACAGGGGCTTGAGTCACCCCTCCACTTT.

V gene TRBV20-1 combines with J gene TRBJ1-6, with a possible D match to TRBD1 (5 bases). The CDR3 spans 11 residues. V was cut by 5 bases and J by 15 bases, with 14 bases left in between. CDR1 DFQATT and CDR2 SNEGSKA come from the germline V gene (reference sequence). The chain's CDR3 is CSADPQGNLHF. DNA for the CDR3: TGCAGTGCTGACCCCCAGGGCAACCTCCACTTT.

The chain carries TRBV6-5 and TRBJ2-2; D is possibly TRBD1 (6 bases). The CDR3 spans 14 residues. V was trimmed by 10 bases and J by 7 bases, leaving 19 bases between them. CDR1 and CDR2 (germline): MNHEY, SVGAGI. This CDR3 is CANNEAGADGELFF. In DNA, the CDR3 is TGTGCCAACAACGAGGCAGGGGCCGACGGGGAGCTGTTTTTT.

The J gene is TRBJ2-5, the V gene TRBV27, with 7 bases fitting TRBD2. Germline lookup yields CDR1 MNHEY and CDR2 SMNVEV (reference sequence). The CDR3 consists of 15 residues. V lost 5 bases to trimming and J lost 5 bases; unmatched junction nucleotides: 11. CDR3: CASSPRTRWRETQYF. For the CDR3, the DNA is TGTGCCAGCAGTCCGCGGACTAGATGGCGGGAGACCCAGTACTTC.

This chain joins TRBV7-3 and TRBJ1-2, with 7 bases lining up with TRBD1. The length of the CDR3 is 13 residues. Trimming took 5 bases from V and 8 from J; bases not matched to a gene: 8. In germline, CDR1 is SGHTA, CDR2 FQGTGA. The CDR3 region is CASSNRQGGGYTF. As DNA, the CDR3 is TGTGCCAGCAGCAACAGACAGGGTGGGGGCTACACCTTC. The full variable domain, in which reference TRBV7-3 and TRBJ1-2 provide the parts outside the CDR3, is GAGVSQTPSNKVTEKGKYVELRCDPISGHTALYWYRQSLGQGPEFLIYFQGTGAADDSGLPNDRFFAVRPEGSVSTLKIQRTERGDSAVYLCASSNRQGGGYTFGSGTRLTVV.

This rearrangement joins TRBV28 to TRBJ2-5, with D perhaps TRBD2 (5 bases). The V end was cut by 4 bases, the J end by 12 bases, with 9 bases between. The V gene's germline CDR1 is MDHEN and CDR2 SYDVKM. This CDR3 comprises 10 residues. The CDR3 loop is CASSSEEEYF. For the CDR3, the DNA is TGTGCCAGCAGTTCAGAGGAGGAGTACTTC.

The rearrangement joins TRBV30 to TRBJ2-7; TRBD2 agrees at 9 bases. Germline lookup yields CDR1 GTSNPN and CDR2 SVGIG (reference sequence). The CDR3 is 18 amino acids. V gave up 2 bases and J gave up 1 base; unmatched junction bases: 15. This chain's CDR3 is CAWSTREGLFQRSYEQYF. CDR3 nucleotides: TGTGCCTGGAGTACGCGGGAGGGCCTTTTCCAACGATCCTACGAGCAGTACTTC.

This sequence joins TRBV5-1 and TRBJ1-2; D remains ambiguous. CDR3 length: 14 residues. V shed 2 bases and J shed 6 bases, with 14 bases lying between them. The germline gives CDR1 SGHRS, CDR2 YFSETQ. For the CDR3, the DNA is TGCGCCAGCAGCTTCAACCAGGCCCAGGATGGCTACACCTTC. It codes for CASSFNQAQDGYTF. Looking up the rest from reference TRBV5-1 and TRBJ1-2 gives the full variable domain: KAGVTQTPRYLIKTRGQQVTLSCSPISGHRSVSWYQQTPGQGLQFLFEYFSETQRNKGNFPGRFSGRQFSNSRSEMNVSTLELGDSALYLCASSFNQAQDGYTFGSGTRLTVV.

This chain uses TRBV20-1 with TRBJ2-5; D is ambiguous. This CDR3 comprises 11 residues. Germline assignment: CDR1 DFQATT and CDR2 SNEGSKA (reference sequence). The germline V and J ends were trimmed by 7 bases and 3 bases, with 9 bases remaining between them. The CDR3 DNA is TGCAGTGGATCTCGGGAAGAGACCCAGTACTTC. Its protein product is CSGSREETQYF.

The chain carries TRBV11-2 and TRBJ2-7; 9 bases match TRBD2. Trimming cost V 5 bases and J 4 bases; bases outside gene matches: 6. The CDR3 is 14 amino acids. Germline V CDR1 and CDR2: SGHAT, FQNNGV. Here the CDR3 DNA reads TGTGCCAGCAGCACCGGGACTAGCAGATACGAGCAGTACTTC. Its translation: CASSTGTSRYEQYF.

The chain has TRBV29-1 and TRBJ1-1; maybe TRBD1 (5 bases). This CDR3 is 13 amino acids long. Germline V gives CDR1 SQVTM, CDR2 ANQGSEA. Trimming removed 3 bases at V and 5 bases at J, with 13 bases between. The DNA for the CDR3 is TGCAGCGTTGATCCCTGGGGGGGGACTGAAGCTTTCTTT. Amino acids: CSVDPWGGTEAFF. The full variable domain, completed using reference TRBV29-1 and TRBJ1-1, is SAVISQKPSRDICQRGTSLTIQCQVDSQVTMMFWYRQQPGQSLTLIATANQGSEATYESGFVIDKFPISRPNLTFSTLTVSNMSPEDSSIYLCSVDPWGGTEAFFGQGTRLTVV.

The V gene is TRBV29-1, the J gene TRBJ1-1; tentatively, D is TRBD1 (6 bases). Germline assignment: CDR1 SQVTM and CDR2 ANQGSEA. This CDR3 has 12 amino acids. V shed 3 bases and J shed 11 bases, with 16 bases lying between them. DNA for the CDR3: TGCAGCGTTGAGGGGACAACTCAAGGGGCTTTCTTT. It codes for CSVEGTTQGAFF.

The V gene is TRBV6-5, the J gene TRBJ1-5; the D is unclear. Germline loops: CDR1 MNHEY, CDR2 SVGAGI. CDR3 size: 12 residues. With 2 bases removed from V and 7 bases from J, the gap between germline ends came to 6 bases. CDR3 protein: CASSYNGQPQHF. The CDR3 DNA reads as TGTGCCAGCAGTTACAACGGGCAGCCCCAGCATTTT.

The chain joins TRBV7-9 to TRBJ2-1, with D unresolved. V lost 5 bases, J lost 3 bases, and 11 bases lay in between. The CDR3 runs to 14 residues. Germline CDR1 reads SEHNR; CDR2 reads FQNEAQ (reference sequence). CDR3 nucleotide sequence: TGTGCCAGCAGCCATAGTAGTAGCTACAATGAGCAGTTCTTC. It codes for CASSHSSSYNEQFF.